Following are 24 T cell receptor beta chains from one sample sequenced in a study of T-cell reconstitution after alpha-beta-depleted transplantation in children. The library targeted TCRbeta and was prepared with unique molecular identifiers. TCRdb re-called the PCR reads with MiXCR, one entry per CDR3 protein. The table records more than 500,000 distinct CDR3 sequences, more than 9.5% of them present only once. The sequences come from PBMCs, mostly from graft donor cells, collected 180 days after TCRalphabeta/CD19-depleted stem cell transplant. These receptors were collected from a female patient between 2 and 15 years old who had a stem cell transplant for aplastic anemia, so the T cells may come from the graft donor.

This clonotype appeared a few times. The chain couples TRBV13 to TRBJ1-1; perhaps TRBD1 as D (5 bases). V was pared by 1 base and J by 3 bases, with 15 bases between. From germline, CDR1 is PRHDT and CDR2 FYEKMQ (reference sequence). The CDR3 has 16 amino acids. DNA for the CDR3: TGTGCCAGCAGCTTAGTTCCGGGGGAGAGGGACACTGAAGCTTTCTTT. Protein product: CASSLVPGERDTEAFF.

This clonotype has only a few counts. This rearrangement joins TRBV2 to TRBJ1-2, with D uncertain. This CDR3 comprises 13 residues. The V end lost 1 base, the J end lost 2 bases, and 5 bases lay between the germline ends. Germline CDR1 and CDR2: SNHLY and FYNNEI. The CDR3 sequence: CASSEVGNYGYTF. CDR3 sequence (DNA): TGTGCCAGCAGTGAAGTAGGGAACTATGGCTACACCTTC.

This clonotype occurred a few times. V and J are TRBV4-3 and TRBJ1-3; no reliable D call. V lost 1 base and J 0 bases, leaving 10 bases between the germline ends. Germline V CDR1 and CDR2: LGHNA, YSLEER. CDR3 length: 16 residues. The CDR3 DNA reads as TGCGCCAGCAGCCAAGTTATCAGCAGCTCTGGAAACACCATATATTTT. It is translated as CASSQVISSSGNTIYF.

The sample holds many counts of this clonotype. The chain uses TRBV29-1 and TRBJ2-4, with D perhaps TRBD2 (5 bases). Trimming stripped 1 base from V and 0 bases from J, with 10 bases between. Germline V gene sequence: CDR1 SQVTM, CDR2 ANQGSEA. The CDR3 length is 15 residues. The CDR3 sequence: CSVEVTTLAKNIQYF. DNA of the CDR3: TGCAGCGTTGAAGTGACTACACTAGCCAAAAACATTCAGTACTTC.

A few counts support this clonotype. The J gene is TRBJ2-1, the V gene TRBV6-2 or TRBV6-3; D unresolved. Germline CDR1 and CDR2: MNHEY and SVGEGT. The CDR3 loop spans 17 amino acids. V lost 0 bases and J 0 bases, leaving 12 bases between the germline ends. The CDR3 DNA sequence: TGTGCCAGCAGTTACTCGCCCTGGACCCTCTCCTACAATGAGCAGTTCTTC. Protein product: CASSYSPWTLSYNEQFF.

This clonotype was picked up a small number of times. J is TRBJ2-1 and V is TRBV7-2; 9 bases are a match to TRBD2. The CDR3 extends over 14 amino acids. The ends lost 2 bases at V and 9 bases at J; junction bases unmatched: 5. Germline V lookup: CDR1 SGHTA, CDR2 FQGNSA. In nucleotides, the CDR3 is TGTGCCAGCAGCTTACGAGCGGGAGGCGTTGAGCAGTTCTTC. Translating gives CASSLRAGGVEQFF.

This chain links TRBV7-2 with TRBJ2-5; 11 bases align to TRBD1. Trimming took 1 base from V and 5 from J; bases not matched to a gene: 6. Per the germline V gene, CDR1 is SGHTA and CDR2 is FQGNSA. The CDR3 contains 16 residues. CDR3 sequence reads: CASSLGTGGAGETQYF. CDR3 DNA: TGTGCCAGCAGCTTAGGGACAGGGGGCGCGGGGGAGACCCAGTACTTC.

This chain uses TRBV12-3 or TRBV12-4 with TRBJ2-5; 10 bases line up with TRBD2. J gave up 5 bases and V 3 bases, and 9 bases lay outside the gene matches. The CDR3 is made up of 16 amino acids. CDR3 DNA sequence: TGTGCCAGCAGTTTTGGTCCTAGCGGGAGTTTGGAGACCCAGTACTTC. Amino acid sequence: CASSFGPSGSLETQYF.

The chain joins TRBV5-4 to TRBJ2-1, with 12 positions matching TRBD1. The CDR3 runs to 14 residues. Germline assignment: CDR1 SGHNT and CDR2 YYREEE (reference sequence). The J segment lost 14 bases and the V segment lost 4 bases, leaving 10 bases of the junction unmatched. The CDR3 sequence is CASSLGTGGYVEFF. CDR3 DNA sequence: TGTGCCAGCAGCCTAGGGACAGGGGGCTATGTTGAGTTCTTC.

In its sample, this clonotype was seen a few times. The V and J genes are TRBV20-1 and TRBJ1-5, with TRBD1 as a possible D gene (6 bases). Per germline, CDR1 DFQATT and CDR2 SNEGSKA (reference sequence). V was clipped by 6 bases and J by 6 bases, with 15 bases between them. This CDR3 has 13 amino acids. CDR3 amino acids: CSAPGDPGQPQHF. The CDR3 DNA reads as TGCAGTGCGCCAGGGGACCCCGGTCAGCCCCAGCATTTT.

The sample holds many counts of this clonotype. The genes are TRBV24-1 and TRBJ2-1, with D possibly TRBD2 on 6 matching bases. Germline CDR1 reads KGHDR; CDR2 reads SFDVKD. Trimming stripped 1 base from V and 4 bases from J, with 19 bases between. This CDR3 region has 18 residues. The CDR3 sequence is CATSDLEGRSGKYNEQFF. DNA for the CDR3: TGTGCCACCAGTGATTTAGAGGGGCGTAGCGGCAAATACAATGAGCAGTTCTTC.

The V and J genes are TRBV7-2 and TRBJ2-1, with D perhaps given as TRBD1 or TRBD2 (5 bases each). The CDR3 runs 16 residues. The germline gives CDR1 SGHTA, CDR2 FQGNSA. V lost 1 base, J lost 5 bases, and 15 bases lay in between. CDR3 in amino acids: CASSLGGGTANNEQFF. CDR3 nucleotide sequence: TGTGCCAGCAGCTTAGGGGGTGGGACGGCCAACAATGAGCAGTTCTTC.

V usage is TRBV12-5 and J usage is TRBJ1-1, with no clear D. V was trimmed by 6 bases and J by 0 bases, leaving 8 bases between them. This CDR3 has 13 amino acids. Germline values: CDR1 LGHNT, CDR2 FRNRAP. CDR3 in amino acids: CASGTQVNTEAFF. The CDR3 DNA reads as TGTGCTAGTGGCACCCAGGTGAACACTGAAGCTTTCTTT.

This clonotype was seen a few times. The chain uses TRBV25-1 and TRBJ2-3, with D unresolved. Trimming took 3 bases from V and 0 from J, leaving 10 bases between them. CDR1 MGHDK and CDR2 SYGVNS come from the germline V gene. There are 15 residues in the CDR3. The CDR3 reads CASSDARISTDTQYF. In DNA form, the CDR3 reads TGTGCCAGCAGTGACGCCAGGATTAGCACAGATACGCAGTATTTT.

V is TRBV12-3 or TRBV12-4 and J is TRBJ1-1; TRBD1 aligns across 7 bases. Unmatched junction bases numbered 4, after V lost 6 bases and J lost 6 bases. The CDR3 length is 12 residues. CDR3 region: CASSTGTAEAFF. CDR3 nucleotide sequence: TGTGCCAGCAGCACAGGGACAGCTGAAGCTTTCTTT.

J is TRBJ1-1 and V is TRBV11-2; unclear D gene. Germline CDR1 is SGHAT and CDR2 is FQNNGV. V gave up 0 bases and J gave up 0 bases, with 8 bases separating them. This CDR3 is 15 amino acids long. The CDR3 loop reads CASSLEPYMNTEAFF. CDR3 DNA sequence: TGTGCCAGCAGCTTAGAGCCCTACATGAACACTGAAGCTTTCTTT.

This clonotype has a count of ten or more. V and J are TRBV5-1 and TRBJ2-2, with TRBD1 matching over 8 bases. The germline CDR1 and CDR2 sequences are SGHRS and YFSETQ. CDR3 length: 14 amino acids. With 5 bases clipped from V and 1 base from J, the junction kept 1 base outside the gene matches. CDR3 DNA sequence: TGCGCCAGCAGGGGACAGGTGAACACCGGGGAGCTGTTTTTT. It encodes CASRGQVNTGELFF.

V and J are TRBV28 and TRBJ2-1, with D unresolved. Per germline, CDR1 MDHEN and CDR2 SYDVKM. The CDR3 has 14 residues. The V and J ends lost 3 bases and 7 bases respectively, with 13 bases between them. The CDR3 DNA reads TGTGCCAGCAGTTTCCCCCTTCCCCCAAATGAGCAGTTCTTC. Translated, it gives CASSFPLPPNEQFF.

This clonotype was detected many times. The chain is built from TRBV28 and TRBJ2-4; D ambiguous. V was pared by 2 bases and J by 5 bases, with 7 bases between. The CDR3 contains 13 residues. The germline V gene has CDR1 MDHEN and CDR2 SYDVKM. Here the CDR3 DNA reads TGTGCCAGCAGTTTAAGAACAGAAAACATTCAGTACTTC. Its protein is CASSLRTENIQYF.

V and J are TRBV5-6 and TRBJ1-2; D call uncertain. Between the trimmed V and J ends, which lost 1 base and 0 bases, there was a span of 7 bases. CDR3 length equals 14 residues. Germline CDR1 is SGHDT and CDR2 is YYEEEE. CDR3 sequence reads: CASSLYTSNYGYTF. The CDR3 bases are TGTGCCAGCAGCTTGTACACCTCTAACTATGGCTACACCTTC.

V and J are TRBV28 and TRBJ1-1; D is unclear. This CDR3 has 11 amino acids. Germline values: CDR1 MDHEN, CDR2 SYDVKM. The germline V and J ends were trimmed by 2 bases and 10 bases, with 8 bases remaining between them. The CDR3 is CASSLKGLAFF. CDR3 bases: TGTGCCAGCAGTTTAAAGGGTCTAGCTTTCTTT.

This clonotype was counted a few times. The genes are TRBV2 and TRBJ2-1; no firm D call. The V end was cut by 8 bases, the J end by 8 bases, with 7 bases between. Germline V gene sequence: CDR1 SNHLY, CDR2 FYNNEI. The CDR3 has 10 amino acids. CDR3 bases: TGTGCCAGCTTATTAGATGAGCAGTTCTTC. It is translated as CASLLDEQFF.

This sequence joins TRBV20-1 and TRBJ2-7; D unclear. Between the trimmed V and J ends, which lost 0 bases and 0 bases, there was a span of 9 bases. The CDR3 is 14 residues long. Germline V CDR1 and CDR2: DFQATT, SNEGSKA (reference sequence). CDR3 DNA: TGCAGTGCTAGAGACTCGGGCCGCTCCTACGAGCAGTACTTC. Its protein is CSARDSGRSYEQYF.

Only a few counts were recorded for this clonotype. The chain combines TRBV3-1 with TRBJ1-1; TRBD1 is a possible D gene (5 bases). V was cut by 4 bases and J by 2 bases, with 26 bases left in between. Per germline, CDR1 LGHDT and CDR2 YNNKEL (reference sequence). This CDR3 has 19 amino acids. Here the CDR3 DNA reads TGTGCCAGCAGCCGTTATATTGTGACGGCAGGGCCCTCCAACACTGAAGCTTTCTTT. This sequence encodes CASSRYIVTAGPSNTEAFF.